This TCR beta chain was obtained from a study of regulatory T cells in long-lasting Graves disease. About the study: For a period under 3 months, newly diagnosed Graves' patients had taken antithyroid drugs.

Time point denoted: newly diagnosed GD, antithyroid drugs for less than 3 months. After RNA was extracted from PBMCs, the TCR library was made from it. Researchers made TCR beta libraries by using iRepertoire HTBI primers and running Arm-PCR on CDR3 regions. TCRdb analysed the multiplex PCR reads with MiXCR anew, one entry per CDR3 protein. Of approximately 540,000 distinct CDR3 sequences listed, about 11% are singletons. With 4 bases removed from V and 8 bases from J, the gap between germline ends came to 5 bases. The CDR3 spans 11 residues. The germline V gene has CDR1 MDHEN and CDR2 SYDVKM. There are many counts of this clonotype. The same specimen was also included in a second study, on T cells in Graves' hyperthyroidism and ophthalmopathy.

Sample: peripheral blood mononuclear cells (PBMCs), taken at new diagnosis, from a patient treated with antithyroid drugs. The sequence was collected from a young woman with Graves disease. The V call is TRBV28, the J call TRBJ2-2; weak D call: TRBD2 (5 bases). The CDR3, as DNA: TGTGCCAGCAGTTCGGGGGGGGAGCTGTTTTTT. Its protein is CASSSGGELFF.